The 21 T cell receptor beta chains presented below share a single source sample, sequenced in a study of blood T cell repertoires in COVID-19. Only in-frame clones appear in the TCRdb table, and some are missing; sequencing was by immunoSEQ multiplex PCR. This repertoire shows 350,000 or so clones, roughly 89% found once; its top ten account for approximately 4.1%. The sample taken for sequencing was peripheral blood. These receptors originate from a woman aged 60-75 years with COVID-19, enrolled during active disease.

The chain combines TRBV5-8 with TRBJ1-1, with 11 nucleotides matching TRBD1. The CDR3 spans 15 residues. Germline V gives CDR1 SGHTS, CDR2 YDEGEE. Trimming at V came to 3 bases and at J to 7 bases, leaving 8 bases not matched to a gene. CDR3 loop: CASSWDRGGTVEAFF. CDR3 nucleotide sequence: TGTGCCAGCAGCTGGGACAGGGGGGGAACGGTTGAAGCTTTCTTT.

This clone was counted a single time. CDR3 coding DNA: TGTGCCAGCAGTGGCCGAGGACAGACCTCCTATAATTCACCCCTCCACTTT. It codes for CASSGRGQTSYNSPLHF. The chain is built from TRBV6-4 and TRBJ1-6, with TRBD1 as a possible D gene (6 bases). The V end lost 4 bases, the J end lost 0 bases, and 13 bases lay between the germline ends. The germline V gene encodes CDR1 MRHNA and CDR2 SNTAGT. The CDR3 contains 17 residues.

Only one count was recorded for this clone. As DNA, the CDR3 is TGTGCCAGCAGCTACAACGTAGAGGGAGCCTATGGCTACACCTTC. Its protein product is CASSYNVEGAYGYTF. The rearrangement uses TRBV6-6 and TRBJ1-2; D gene unclear. The V and J ends lost 6 bases and 4 bases respectively, with 18 bases between them. This CDR3 is built from 15 residues. The germline V gene encodes CDR1 MNHNY and CDR2 SVGAGI (reference sequence).

Written as DNA, the CDR3 is TGTGCCAGCAGGCGACTCGGACAGGACGCCGGGGAGCTGTTTTTT. Translation gives CASRRLGQDAGELFF. The chain couples TRBV7-9 to TRBJ2-2, with TRBD1 matching 7 bases. Losses at the gene ends were 6 bases for V and 6 bases for J; bases not matched to a gene: 10. Germline lookup yields CDR1 SEHNR and CDR2 FQNEAQ (reference sequence). This CDR3 contains 15 residues.

This clone was recorded once. The rearrangement joins TRBV7-2 to TRBJ1-1; D not resolved. CDR1 SGHTA and CDR2 FQGNSA come from the germline V gene. Trimming shortened V by 2 bases and J by 11 bases, and 15 bases separated the two germline ends. The CDR3 is 13 amino acids. The CDR3 nucleotides read TGTGCCAGCAGCTTAAGGGCCGTACGGGAGGCTTTCTTT. Residues: CASSLRAVREAFF. The full variable domain, completed using reference TRBV7-2 and TRBJ1-1, is GAGVSQSPSNKVTEKGKDVELRCDPISGHTALYWYRQSLGQGLEFLIYFQGNSAPDKSGLPSDRFSAERTGGSVSTLTIQRTQQEDSAVYLCASSLRAVREAFFGQGTRLTVV.

The chain recombines TRBV5-1 with TRBJ1-1, with D possibly being TRBD1 (5 bases). This CDR3 comprises 13 residues. From germline, CDR1 is SGHRS and CDR2 YFSETQ. Between the trimmed V and J ends, which lost 0 bases and 7 bases, there was a span of 10 bases. This chain's CDR3 is CASSLAGLGEAFF. The CDR3 nucleotides are TGCGCCAGCAGCTTGGCAGGGTTAGGTGAAGCTTTCTTT.

The chain has TRBV19 and TRBJ2-1; 11 bases map to TRBD2. The junction had 7 bases not matched to a gene; V was cut back by 6 bases and J by 6 bases. This CDR3 region has 15 residues. Per germline, CDR1 LNHDA and CDR2 SQIVND (reference sequence). CDR3 in amino acids: CASSLLTSGGNEQFF. CDR3 nucleotides: TGTGCCAGTAGCCTCCTAACTAGCGGGGGCAATGAGCAGTTCTTC.

This sequence joins TRBV6-5 and TRBJ1-2; D is unclear. The CDR3 consists of 13 residues. V was pared by 6 bases and J by 2 bases, with 10 bases between. Looked up from germline, CDR1 is MNHEY and CDR2 is SVGAGI. CDR3 DNA sequence: TGTGCCAGCAGAGTTACACAAAACTATGGCTACACCTTC. Translation: CASRVTQNYGYTF.

This clone occurred once. The chain uses TRBV2 and TRBJ1-2, with 8 bases identical to TRBD1. V was pared by 9 bases and J by 4 bases, with 10 bases of the junction left unmatched. CDR3 size: 14 residues. CDR1 is SNHLY and CDR2 is FYNNEI in the germline V gene. The CDR3 coding sequence is TGTGCCAGTCAACCTGGACAGGGCATCTATGGCTACACCTTC. It specifies CASQPGQGIYGYTF. Combining the CDR3 with reference TRBV2 and TRBJ1-2 gives the whole variable domain EPEVTQTPSHQVTQMGQEVILRCVPISNHLYFYWYRQILGQKVEFLVSFYNNEISEKSEIFDDQFSVERPDGSNFTLKIRSTKLEDSAMYFCASQPGQGIYGYTFGSGTRLTVV.

The chain carries TRBV10-3 and TRBJ1-2; 7 nucleotides line up with TRBD1. In germline, CDR1 is ENHRY, CDR2 SYGVKD. The CDR3 totals 13 residues. With V trimmed by 6 bases and J by 6 bases, 7 bases remained unmatched. The CDR3 DNA sequence: TGTGCCATCAGGCCTGGACAGGAGCATGGCTACACCTTC. Translation gives CAIRPGQEHGYTF.

In DNA, the CDR3 is TGTGCCAGCAGCCACAGGGACAGGGCGAACACCGGGGAGCTGTTTTTT. Translated: CASSHRDRANTGELFF. V usage is TRBV11-2 and J usage is TRBJ2-2; the match to TRBD1 covers 9 bases. After removal of 5 bases from V and 0 bases from J, the junction contained 4 bases not matched to a gene. The CDR3 is made up of 16 amino acids. Germline V gene sequence: CDR1 SGHAT, CDR2 FQNNGV. Together with reference TRBV11-2 and TRBJ2-2, the CDR3 gives the full variable domain: EAGVAQSPRYKIIEKRQSVAFWCNPISGHATLYWYQQILGQGPKLLIQFQNNGVVDDSQLPKDRFSAERLKGVDSTLKIQPAKLEDSAVYLCASSHRDRANTGELFFGEGSRLTVL.

Concerning this clone: The identical CDR3 is also encoded by other nucleotide sequences in the sample. V gene TRBV6-1 combines with J gene TRBJ1-2; TRBD1 matches at 8 bases. The CDR3 loop spans 14 amino acids. Per the germline V gene, CDR1 is MNHNS and CDR2 is SASEGT. Trimming cost V 0 bases and J 4 bases; bases outside gene matches: 1. This CDR3 reads CASSEAGQGYGYTF. Written as DNA, the CDR3 is TGTGCCAGCAGTGAAGCAGGACAGGGCTATGGCTACACCTTC.

The chain employs TRBV2 and TRBJ1-2, with 8 bases matching TRBD1. The CDR3 has 16 amino acids. Trimming cost V 0 bases and J 2 bases; bases outside gene matches: 5. Germline-derived CDR1 and CDR2 are SNHLY and FYNNEI. The CDR3 bases are TGTGCCAGCAGTGAAGCGCGGCCAGGGGGCAACTATGGCTACACCTTC. Protein: CASSEARPGGNYGYTF.

Remarks on this clone: This CDR3 is also generated by other DNA sequences in the sample. The rearrangement joins TRBV3-1 (or the pseudogene TRBV3-2) to TRBJ2-7; D unclear. Trimming took off 4 bases at V and 3 bases at J, with 4 bases between the two ends. Germline CDR1 is LGHDT and CDR2 is YNNKEL (reference sequence). This CDR3 has 11 amino acids. CDR3 residues: CASSLNYEQYF. DNA for the CDR3: TGTGCCAGCAGCCTAAACTACGAGCAGTACTTC.

The chain couples TRBV5-1 to TRBJ2-3; D perhaps matches TRBD1 (6 bases). Germline V gene lookup returns CDR1 SGHRS and CDR2 YFSETQ. The CDR3 runs 15 residues. The V and J ends lost 4 bases and 0 bases respectively, with 12 bases between them. The CDR3 sequence is CASSVQGWSTDTQYF. The CDR3 bases are TGCGCCAGCAGCGTACAGGGATGGAGCACAGATACGCAGTATTTT.

The chain recombines TRBV21-1 with TRBJ1-6. TRBV21-1 is listed as a pseudogene. CDR3 length: 19 amino acids. The CDR3 region has the DNA TGTGCCAGCAGCAAACCCGGTGTTCTCTTCTACCCCTATAATTCACCCCTCCACTTT. Protein sequence: CASSKPGVLFYPYNSPLHF.

This chain connects TRBV15 to TRBJ2-3; no clear D. This CDR3 is built from 13 residues. V was trimmed by 5 bases and J by 6 bases, leaving 12 bases between them. The germline V gene encodes CDR1 LNHNV and CDR2 YYDKDF (reference sequence). The CDR3 nucleotides are TGTGCCACCAGCTCCCGGTCTTGGGATACGCAGTATTTT. Amino acids: CATSSRSWDTQYF.

This clone was picked up one time. This chain connects TRBV5-1 to TRBJ1-2; 10 bases fit TRBD1. Germline CDR1 is SGHRS and CDR2 is YFSETQ. Trimming cost V 2 bases and J 8 bases; bases outside gene matches: 9. This CDR3 has 15 amino acids. CDR3 in DNA: TGCGCCAGCAGCTTCTCCCTGGACAGGGGGACCGGCTACACCTTC. Translated: CASSFSLDRGTGYTF.

This clone has more than one count but fewer than ten. The chain links TRBV18 to TRBJ1-6, with 8 bases aligning to TRBD1. Germline CDR1 KGHSH, CDR2 LQKENI. This CDR3 contains 15 residues. The junction had 4 bases not matched to a gene; V was cut back by 2 bases and J by 7 bases. DNA for the CDR3: TGTGCCAGCTCACCAAACAGGGGGGACAATTCACCCCTCCACTTT. As protein: CASSPNRGDNSPLHF.

The chain is built from TRBV7-8 and TRBJ2-5; 9 nucleotides line up with TRBD2. Trimming removed 5 bases from V and 0 bases from J; junction bases left unmatched: 13. The CDR3 consists of 18 residues. The germline V gene has CDR1 SGHVS and CDR2 FQNEAQ. CDR3: CASSSYGASGEYQETQYF. DNA for the CDR3: TGTGCCAGCAGCAGTTATGGGGCTAGCGGGGAGTACCAAGAGACCCAGTACTTC.

The rearrangement uses TRBV7-2 and TRBJ1-1; D call uncertain. CDR3 length equals 13 residues. V was pared by 3 bases and J by 4 bases, with 9 bases between. Germline CDR1 SGHTA, CDR2 FQGNSA. The CDR3 sequence is CASSFETGTEAFF. The CDR3 nucleotides are TGTGCCAGCAGCTTCGAAACTGGCACTGAAGCTTTCTTT.